This TCR beta chain emerged from a study of T cell repertoires in cytomegalovirus infection. Study observations and caveats: The study found HLA-C-restricted CMV-specific TCR beta clonotypes dominating the ex vivo response. The cumulative frequency of public TCR beta families identified carriers of CMV plus the relevant HLA.

TCRdb processed the reads anew with MiXCR; each CDR3 protein has one entry. The sample includes approximately 770,000 distinct CDR3 sequences, 25% to 30% of them seen just once. V was clipped by 3 bases and J by 8 bases; unmatched bases: 6. Germline assignment: CDR1 SGHTA and CDR2 FQGNSA. CDR3 length: 15 residues. This clonotype has a count of ten or more. Its antigen is not known. This chain links TRBV7-2 with TRBJ2-1, with 11 bases aligning to TRBD2. Sample: cultured CD8+ T cells from PBMCs, taken from culture after CMV antigen stimulation. This TCR was sampled from a human donor in good health (CMV status not recorded). Some clones in this sample may be carry-over from other donors' samples. The CDR3 reads CASSFFSGGADEQFF. CDR3 bases: TGTGCCAGCAGCTTCTTTAGCGGGGGGGCTGATGAGCAGTTCTTC.